Included here is one T cell receptor beta chain sequence, with context. The data are from a study of Graves' ophthalmopathy and Graves' hyperthyroidism. The CDR3 extends over 16 amino acids. From germline, CDR1 is SGHDT and CDR2 YYEEEE. Trimming cost V 0 bases and J 2 bases, with 15 bases left between them. Ophthalmopathy donors' eye disease showed moderate-to-severe activity, CAS of at least 3, NOSPECS of at least 4 and duration under 3 months. PBMCs were density-gradient isolated from about 9.6 ml fresh blood. RNA transcripts provided the template for amplifying TCR beta CDR3 regions. HTBI-primed RT-PCR formed the first round, and a multiplex PCR formed the second. Each CDR3 protein is one row after TCRdb ran MiXCR on the multiplex PCR reads. This repertoire shows hundreds of thousands of distinct CDR3 sequences, 45% to 55% found once; its top ten account for about 45%.

This receptor was identified in an adult man with Graves' ophthalmopathy. Sequencing was performed on peripheral blood. The chain employs TRBV5-6 and TRBJ2-7; TRBD1 is a possible D gene (6 bases). CDR3 loop: CASSLEQGIVAYEQYF. CDR3 bases: TGTGCCAGCAGCTTGGAACAGGGAATAGTAGCCTACGAGCAGTACTTC.